The next 17 T cell receptor beta chains were all read from a single sample in a study of T-cell memory formation after mild COVID-19. TCRdb processed the 5' RACE reads anew with MiXCR; each CDR3 protein has one entry. This repertoire shows a few hundred thousand distinct CDR3 sequences, 16% found once; its top ten account for 22%. Sequenced input: PBMCs or a T cell subset sorted from them (not recorded which). These receptor sequences come from a man younger than 35 who had mild COVID-19 (a few samples of this study predate the infection). Cell type and time point are not known.

The rearrangement joins TRBV4-1 to TRBJ1-4; D is ambiguous. The V end lost 1 base, the J end lost 6 bases, and 9 bases lay between the germline ends. In germline, CDR1 is MGHRA, CDR2 YSYEKL. This CDR3 contains 14 residues. The CDR3 region is CASSQVGPHEKLFF. DNA for the CDR3: TGCGCCAGCAGCCAAGTTGGACCGCATGAAAAACTGTTTTTT.

The gene calls are TRBV4-1 and TRBJ2-2; D call uncertain. The V end lost 2 bases, the J end lost 4 bases, and 17 bases lay between the germline ends. The germline CDR1 and CDR2 sequences are MGHRA and YSYEKL. The CDR3 length is 17 residues. CDR3 residues: CASSQLQGLDVTGELFF. The CDR3 DNA reads as TGCGCCAGCAGCCAACTACAAGGTCTGGATGTCACCGGGGAGCTGTTTTTT.

The CDR3 loop reads CATSEGRGYQETQYF. In DNA form, the CDR3 reads TGTGCCACCAGTGAGGGGCGGGGGTACCAAGAGACCCAGTACTTC. The chain carries TRBV24-1 and TRBJ2-5, with 7 bases fitting TRBD2. Germline V gene data show CDR1 as KGHDR and CDR2 as SFDVKD. This CDR3 is built from 15 residues. With 4 bases clipped from V and 0 bases from J, the junction kept 4 bases outside the gene matches.

This clonotype occurred a few times. J is TRBJ1-2 and V is TRBV6-5; the match to TRBD1 covers 8 bases. The CDR3 contains 14 residues. The J segment lost 3 bases and the V segment lost 2 bases, leaving 2 bases of the junction unmatched. Germline V gene sequence: CDR1 MNHEY, CDR2 SVGAGI. The CDR3 sequence is CASSYLTGDYGYTF. The CDR3 bases are TGTGCCAGCAGTTACCTGACAGGGGACTATGGCTACACCTTC.

In its sample, this clonotype was seen a few times. This chain links TRBV6-2 or TRBV6-3 with TRBJ1-6; 9 bases are shared with TRBD1. The CDR3 totals 16 residues. Trimming cost V 2 bases and J 10 bases; bases outside gene matches: 9. Per the germline V gene, CDR1 is MNHEY and CDR2 is SVGEGT. CDR3 protein: CASSYLRTGDGSPLHF. The CDR3 DNA is TGTGCCAGCAGTTACCTCCGGACAGGGGATGGCTCACCCCTCCACTTT.

The chain uses TRBV28 and TRBJ2-5; possibly TRBD1 or TRBD2 for D (6 bases each). CDR3 length: 16 amino acids. Trimming took off 6 bases at V and 4 bases at J, with 21 bases between the two ends. Germline values: CDR1 MDHEN, CDR2 SYDVKM. The CDR3 reads CASRRGRGLWGETQYF. Written as DNA, the CDR3 is TGTGCCAGCAGACGTGGCCGGGGGCTCTGGGGAGAGACCCAGTACTTC.

This clonotype has more than one count but fewer than ten. V is TRBV4-2 and J is TRBJ2-2, with D possibly TRBD2 on 5 matching bases. Trimming pared 0 bases from V and 1 base from J, leaving 12 bases between. CDR3 length: 17 amino acids. Germline assignment: CDR1 LGHNA and CDR2 YNFKEQ. The CDR3: CASSQEVRVWNTGELFF. CDR3 DNA: TGTGCCAGCAGCCAAGAAGTGAGGGTGTGGAACACCGGGGAGCTGTTTTTT.

J is TRBJ1-4 and V is TRBV4-1; weak D call: TRBD1 (5 bases). CDR3 size: 17 residues. V lost 4 bases and J 5 bases, leaving 20 bases between the germline ends. CDR1 and CDR2 (germline): MGHRA, YSYEKL. The chain's CDR3 is CASSRWGGDGMNEKLFF. DNA for the CDR3: TGCGCCAGCAGCCGTTGGGGAGGGGACGGTATGAATGAAAAACTGTTTTTT.

The table lists this clonotype with a few counts. The J gene is TRBJ2-7, the V gene TRBV7-2; the match to TRBD1 covers 7 bases. There are 13 residues in the CDR3. V was pared by 5 bases and J by 4 bases, with 5 bases of the junction left unmatched. CDR1 is SGHTA, CDR2 FQGNSA, per germline. CDR3 protein: CASSPTGDYEQYF. The CDR3 region has the DNA TGTGCCAGCAGCCCAACAGGGGATTACGAGCAGTACTTC. The full variable domain, its missing parts supplied by reference TRBV7-2 and TRBJ2-7, is GAGVSQSPSNKVTEKGKDVELRCDPISGHTALYWYRQSLGQGLEFLIYFQGNSAPDKSGLPSDRFSAERTGGSVSTLTIQRTQQEDSAVYLCASSPTGDYEQYFGPGTRLTVT.

At least ten counts were recorded for this clonotype. The rearrangement uses TRBV7-2 and TRBJ2-3; the D gene is possibly TRBD1 (5 bases). The CDR3 extends over 13 amino acids. CDR1 and CDR2 (germline): SGHTA, FQGNSA. V was shortened by 5 bases and J by 6 bases, with 12 bases between the two germline ends. The CDR3 DNA reads TGTGCCAGCAGCCGCGAAAGGGGTGATACGCAGTATTTT. Its translation is CASSRERGDTQYF.

At least ten counts were recorded for this clonotype. The chain uses TRBV5-1 and TRBJ1-1, with a tentative D call TRBD1 (6 bases). Trimming took off 1 base at V and 1 base at J, with 14 bases between the two ends. This CDR3 spans 16 amino acids. Looked up from germline, CDR1 is SGHRS and CDR2 is YFSETQ. The CDR3: CASSLRRGGENTEAFF. In DNA, the CDR3 is TGCGCCAGCAGCTTGCGCAGGGGAGGCGAGAACACTGAAGCTTTCTTT. Full variable domain (outside the CDR3, taken from reference TRBV5-1 and TRBJ1-1): KAGVTQTPRYLIKTRGQQVTLSCSPISGHRSVSWYQQTPGQGLQFLFEYFSETQRNKGNFPGRFSGRQFSNSRSEMNVSTLELGDSALYLCASSLRRGGENTEAFFGQGTRLTVV.

In DNA, the CDR3 is TGTGCCAGCAGCTTACTTGGGGGCTGGGACACTGAAGCTTTCTTT. Its translation is CASSLLGGWDTEAFF. The genes are TRBV7-2 and TRBJ1-1; TRBD1 is a possible D gene (6 bases). The V gene lost 2 bases and the J gene lost 3 bases, with 13 bases spanning the gap. Germline CDR1 and CDR2: SGHTA and FQGNSA. CDR3 size: 15 residues. Using reference TRBV7-2 and TRBJ1-1 for the parts outside the CDR3, the full variable domain is GAGVSQSPSNKVTEKGKDVELRCDPISGHTALYWYRQSLGQGLEFLIYFQGNSAPDKSGLPSDRFSAERTGGSVSTLTIQRTQQEDSAVYLCASSLLGGWDTEAFFGQGTRLTVV.

The chain employs TRBV18 and TRBJ1-2; D is undetermined. The CDR3 consists of 12 residues. Germline V lookup: CDR1 KGHSH, CDR2 LQKENI. Trimming shortened V by 3 bases and J by 8 bases, and 10 bases separated the two germline ends. Here the CDR3 DNA reads TGTGCCAGCTCACCCTTTGAGGGCGGCTACACCTTC. Translated, it gives CASSPFEGGYTF. The full variable domain, in which reference TRBV18 and TRBJ1-2 provide the parts outside the CDR3, is NAGVMQNPRHLVRRRGQEARLRCSPMKGHSHVYWYRQLPEEGLKFMVYLQKENIIDESGMPKERFSAEFPKEGPSILRIQQVVRGDSAAYFCASSPFEGGYTFGSGTRLTVV.

This clonotype was recorded a few times. The gene calls are TRBV20-1 and TRBJ2-7, with TRBD1 identical over 7 bases. The junction had 8 bases not matched to a gene; V was cut back by 5 bases and J by 1 base. From germline, CDR1 is DFQATT and CDR2 SNEGSKA (reference sequence). The CDR3 is 14 amino acids. Written as DNA, the CDR3 is TGCAGTGCTCTTGACAGGGAAGCGTCCTACGAGCAGTACGTC. This translates into CSALDREASYEQYV.

This clonotype was counted only a few times. The DNA for the CDR3 is TGTGCCAGCAGCTTCAAGCAGAACACTGAAGCTTTCTTT. Amino acids: CASSFKQNTEAFF. V usage is TRBV7-9 and J usage is TRBJ1-1; D gene unclear. The CDR3 length is 13 residues. Between the trimmed V and J ends, which lost 3 bases and 1 base, there was a span of 6 bases. CDR1 and CDR2 from the germline V gene are SEHNR and FQNEAQ (reference sequence). Looking up the rest from reference TRBV7-9 and TRBJ1-1 gives the full variable domain: DTGVSQNPRHKITKRGQNVTFRCDPISEHNRLYWYRQTLGQGPEFLTYFQNEAQLEKSRLLSDRFSAERPKGSFSTLEIQRTEQGDSAMYLCASSFKQNTEAFFGQGTRLTVV.

The table lists this clonotype with a few counts. The CDR3 DNA follows: TGCGCCAGCAGCTTGGGCGCCCCGGGCTCTGGGGCCAACGTCCTGACTTTC. Amino acid sequence: CASSLGAPGSGANVLTF. This chain links TRBV5-1 with TRBJ2-6; D not resolved. The germline gives CDR1 SGHRS, CDR2 YFSETQ. V was trimmed by 0 bases and J by 0 bases, leaving 10 bases between them. The CDR3 loop spans 17 amino acids.

The chain joins TRBV20-1 to TRBJ2-3; no definite D call. The CDR3 is 12 residues long. Germline assignment: CDR1 DFQATT and CDR2 SNEGSKA (reference sequence). Trimming cost V 3 bases and J 1 base, with 5 bases left between them. CDR3 sequence: CSASRGTDTQYF. CDR3 in DNA: TGCAGTGCTAGCCGCGGCACAGATACGCAGTATTTT.